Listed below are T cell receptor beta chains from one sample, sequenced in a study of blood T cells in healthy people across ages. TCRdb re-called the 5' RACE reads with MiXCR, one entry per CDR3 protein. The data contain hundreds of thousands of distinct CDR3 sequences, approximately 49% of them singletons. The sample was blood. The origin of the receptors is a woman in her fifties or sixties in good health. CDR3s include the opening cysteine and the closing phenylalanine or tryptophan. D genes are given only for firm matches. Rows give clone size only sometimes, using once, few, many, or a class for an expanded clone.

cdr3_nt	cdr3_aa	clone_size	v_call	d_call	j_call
TGTGCCAGCAGCCCCCGGAGGGACGGGGCTCCCTACGAGCAGTACTTC	CASSPRRDGAPYEQYF	.	TRBV7-2	.	TRBJ2-7
TGTGCCAGCAGTAGCCAGGGTTTGCGGCACAATGAGCAGTACTTC	CASSSQGLRHNEQYF	once	TRBV6-2/TRBV6-3	.	TRBJ2-5
TGTGCCAGCAGCCGACAGGGGACTAGCGGGAACCAAGAGACCCAGTACTTC	CASSRQGTSGNQETQYF	.	TRBV3-1	TRBD2	TRBJ2-5
TGTGCCAGCAGCTTGGTGGCAGGAGGCGAGCAGTACTTC	CASSLVAGGEQYF	few	TRBV5-4	.	TRBJ2-7
TGCGCCAGCAGCCAGAGCGGTAGCTCCTACAATGAGCAGTTCTTC	CASSQSGSSYNEQFF	many	TRBV4-3	.	TRBJ2-1
TGTGCCAGCAGAGGACAGGTCCATGGCTACACCTTC	CASRGQVHGYTF	.	TRBV3-1	TRBD1	TRBJ1-2
TGTGCCAGCAGCGTTAGCGGGGCGTTGAATGAGCAGTTCTTC	CASSVSGALNEQFF	few	TRBV7-2	TRBD2	TRBJ2-1
TGCAGTGCTACAACCACCTCGACTAGCGGGAGTGACAATGAGCAGTTCTTC	CSATTTSTSGSDNEQFF	.	TRBV20-1	TRBD2	TRBJ2-1
TGCAGTGCCGCCACTAGCGGGGTGCGGGATACGCAGTATTTT	CSAATSGVRDTQYF	few	TRBV20-1	TRBD2	TRBJ2-3
TGCAGCGTGAAACAGGGGGTAAGGACGGATACGCGGTATTTT	CSVKQGVRTDTRYF	.	TRBV29-1	TRBD1	TRBJ2-3
TGTGCCAGCAGTCCGACAGGGGGTAATTACGAGCAGTACTTC	CASSPTGGNYEQYF	.	TRBV6-5	TRBD1	TRBJ2-7
TGCAGCGTTCGGACAGGGAAGAGCACTGAAGCTTTCTTT	CSVRTGKSTEAFF	.	TRBV29-1	TRBD1	TRBJ1-1
TGTGCCAGCAGCGTACTCCTAGCGGGAGGATCTGAGCAGTTCTTC	CASSVLLAGGSEQFF	.	TRBV9	TRBD2	TRBJ2-1
TGTGCCAGCAGCTTGGGAGAGGGACAGAGGGAGACCCAGTACTTC	CASSLGEGQRETQYF	many	TRBV5-5	TRBD1	TRBJ2-5
TGTGCCAGCAGCACCACCGGGACTCTAGAGACCCAGTACTTC	CASSTTGTLETQYF	few	TRBV28	.	TRBJ2-5
TGCGCCAGCAGCCGGACTAGCGGGATACCCGGGGAGCTGTTTTTT	CASSRTSGIPGELFF	.	TRBV5-1	TRBD2	TRBJ2-2
TGCGCCAGCAACTTGGGACTAGCGGGGAACACCGGGGAGCTGTTTTTT	CASNLGLAGNTGELFF	.	TRBV5-1	TRBD2	TRBJ2-2
TGTGCCAGCAGCTTAAGTCCAAGTCCATTCCCCTACGAGCAGTACTTC	CASSLSPSPFPYEQYF	.	TRBV7-3	.	TRBJ2-7
TGTGCCAGCAGACCCGTCCCCGGGAGGACAGAGACCCAGTACTTC	CASRPVPGRTETQYF	.	TRBV2	TRBD2	TRBJ2-5
TGTGCCAGCAGGGACAGGGAAGGTGGGTCCTACGAGCAGTACTTC	CASRDREGGSYEQYF	.	TRBV6-6	TRBD1	TRBJ2-7
TGTGCCAGCAGTTACGGGGTAGGAGATACGCAGTATTTT	CASSYGVGDTQYF	.	TRBV6-5	.	TRBJ2-3
TGTGCCAGCAGTCCGACTAGCGTCCCCTGGAATGAGCAGTACTTC	CASSPTSVPWNEQYF	few	TRBV27	TRBD2	TRBJ2-5
TGCGCCAGCAGCTTGGAGCCAGGGGGCACCTATGGCTACACCTTC	CASSLEPGGTYGYTF	.	TRBV5-1	TRBD1	TRBJ1-2
TGTGCCAGTACCCGTGATGCAGGGAAGAGCTCTGGGGCCAACGTCCTGACTTTC	CASTRDAGKSSGANVLTF	.	TRBV19	.	TRBJ2-6
TGTGCCAGCAGCACGTCCTCGTTATTAGGGCCGGGCTATGGCTACACCTTC	CASSTSSLLGPGYGYTF	few	TRBV7-2	.	TRBJ1-2
TGTGCCAGCAGCCCGAAGACGACTAGCGACCCCTCCTACGAGCAGTACTTC	CASSPKTTSDPSYEQYF	few	TRBV11-1	TRBD2	TRBJ2-7